The 23 T cell receptor beta chains given below trace back to one sample, sequenced in a study of blood T cells in healthy people across ages. PCR was performed a second time for about 7 to 11 cycles using a sample-barcoded 5' primer and a J-beta primer mix. One entry per CDR3 protein, called by TCRdb with MiXCR from the 5' RACE reads. The sample records fewer than 2,000,000 distinct CDR3 sequences, about 35% being singletons. The sequenced material came from blood. All receptors derive from a woman in her twenties or thirties in good health.

This clonotype has just a few counts. This chain links TRBV9 with TRBJ1-1, with D hard to call. Germline V gene sequence: CDR1 SGDLS, CDR2 YYNGEE. With 0 bases removed from V and 5 bases from J, the gap between germline ends came to 8 bases. The CDR3 contains 13 residues. DNA of the CDR3: TGTGCCAGCAGCGTAGATCAGGAGACTGAAGCTTTCTTT. This encodes CASSVDQETEAFF.

At least ten counts were recorded for this clonotype. The gene calls are TRBV6-5 and TRBJ2-3, with 7 bases that match TRBD2. Germline values: CDR1 MNHEY, CDR2 SVGAGI. This CDR3 has 14 residues. V lost 4 bases to trimming and J lost 3 bases; unmatched junction nucleotides: 4. The CDR3 here is CASSSSGGTDTQYF. The CDR3 region has the DNA TGTGCCAGCAGTTCTAGCGGAGGGACAGATACGCAGTATTTT.

Only a few counts were recorded for this clonotype. The rearrangement links TRBV20-1 to TRBJ2-1, with D uncertain. The CDR3 sequence is 13 residues long. Trimming stripped 1 base from V and 8 bases from J, with 12 bases between. Germline assignment: CDR1 DFQATT and CDR2 SNEGSKA (reference sequence). The DNA of the CDR3 is TGCAGTGCTAGAGCTGAAACAGTCCATGAGCAGTTCTTC. Translation gives CSARAETVHEQFF.

The table lists this clonotype with a few counts. This rearrangement joins TRBV5-1 to TRBJ2-3, with D uncertain. V lost 3 bases and J 4 bases, leaving 9 bases between the germline ends. Germline V gene sequence: CDR1 SGHRS, CDR2 YFSETQ. CDR3 length equals 13 residues. The chain's CDR3 is CASSSPPSDTQYF. CDR3 sequence (DNA): TGCGCCAGCAGCTCCCCTCCCTCAGATACGCAGTATTTT.

The chain is built from TRBV4-1 and TRBJ2-7; 8 bases are shared with TRBD2. The V gene end was trimmed by 0 bases and the J gene end by 5 bases; junction bases not matched to a gene: 3. CDR1 is MGHRA and CDR2 is YSYEKL in the germline V gene. This CDR3 is 14 amino acids long. CDR3 nucleotides: TGCGCCAGCAGCCAAGATCGGGAGGGTAACGAGCAGTACTTC. Its translation is CASSQDREGNEQYF.

This clonotype occurred a few times. The chain uses TRBV2 and TRBJ2-5; D is possibly TRBD1 (6 bases). The CDR3 sequence is 15 residues long. Trimming shortened V by 1 base and J by 1 base, and 10 bases separated the two germline ends. Per germline, CDR1 SNHLY and CDR2 FYNNEI. CDR3 loop: CASSEDGQRQETQYF. CDR3 bases: TGTGCCAGCAGTGAAGACGGACAGCGCCAAGAGACCCAGTACTTC.

The rearrangement uses TRBV6-1 and TRBJ1-6; D gene ambiguous. Trimming cost V 10 bases and J 7 bases, with 8 bases left between them. Looked up from germline, CDR1 is MNHNS and CDR2 is SASEGT. There are 11 residues in the CDR3. CDR3: CATTVNSPLHF. The DNA of the CDR3 is TGTGCCACCACGGTCAATTCACCCCTCCACTTT.

There are a few counts of this clonotype. V gene TRBV27 combines with J gene TRBJ2-3; the D call may be TRBD1 or TRBD2 (6 bases each). V was clipped by 6 bases and J by 6 bases, with 13 bases between them. This CDR3 spans 13 amino acids. The germline V gene encodes CDR1 MNHEY and CDR2 SMNVEV (reference sequence). The CDR3: CASSGPGADTQYF. The CDR3 nucleotides read TGTGCCAGCAGCGGGCCGGGGGCCGATACGCAGTATTTT.

The chain combines TRBV5-1 with TRBJ1-2, with D possibly matching TRBD1 (5 bases). The CDR3 covers 14 residues. CDR1 and CDR2 (germline): SGHRS, YFSETQ. V was clipped by 1 base and J by 7 bases, with 14 bases between them. Here the CDR3 reads CASSLLDMSAGYTF. Written as DNA, the CDR3 is TGCGCCAGCAGCTTGTTGGACATGTCGGCTGGCTACACCTTC.

This clonotype came up many times. This sequence joins TRBV29-1 and TRBJ2-1; 12 bases map to TRBD2. Germline CDR1 SQVTM, CDR2 ANQGSEA. The CDR3 contains 15 residues. With V trimmed by 6 bases and J by 4 bases, 7 bases remained unmatched. The CDR3 loop reads CSVSGGTSGYNEQFF. CDR3 sequence (DNA): TGCAGCGTCTCGGGAGGGACTAGCGGGTACAATGAGCAGTTCTTC.

The rearrangement joins TRBV12-3 or TRBV12-4 to TRBJ2-3, with D maybe TRBD2 (6 bases). V lost 5 bases and J lost 3, with 15 bases in between. The CDR3 extends over 15 amino acids. The CDR3 nucleotides read TGTGCCAGCAGTATCCGATCAGGGACTACAGATACGCAGTATTTT. As protein: CASSIRSGTTDTQYF.

V and J are TRBV20-1 and TRBJ2-3; D might be TRBD2 (6 bases). Trimming took off 7 bases at V and 4 bases at J, with 15 bases between the two ends. CDR1 is DFQATT and CDR2 is SNEGSKA in the germline V gene (reference sequence). CDR3 length: 13 amino acids. The CDR3 DNA reads TGCAGTGTCCAGACTAGGCCTGCAGATACGCAGTATTTT. Amino acid sequence: CSVQTRPADTQYF.

To note about this clonotype: One junction end disagrees with the germline gene, perhaps due to a read error. This sequence joins TRBV7-3 and TRBJ2-3; TRBD2 agrees at 8 bases. The germline gives CDR1 SGHTA, CDR2 FQGTGA. This CDR3 is 15 amino acids long. CDR3 sequence (DNA): TGTGCCAGCAACACAGCGAGGACTAGCACAGATGCGCAGTATTTT. It translates to CASNTARTSTDAQYF.

In its sample, this clonotype was seen once. The V call is TRBV20-1, the J call TRBJ2-3, with D perhaps matching TRBD1 (5 bases). Germline V lookup: CDR1 DFQATT, CDR2 SNEGSKA (reference sequence). The CDR3 runs 13 residues. V gave up 5 bases and J gave up 3 bases, with 12 bases separating them. The DNA of the CDR3 is TGCAGTGCTCCTAGGGGTTTGACAGATACGCAGTATTTT. Encoded protein: CSAPRGLTDTQYF.

The CDR3 protein is CSARPGGTDSPLHF. CDR3 DNA: TGCAGCGCGCGGCCAGGGGGTACGGATTCACCCCTCCACTTT. The chain employs TRBV29-1 and TRBJ1-6, with 7 bases matching TRBD1. The CDR3 spans 14 residues. V dropped 7 bases and J dropped 8; count of bases not matched to a gene: 11. Germline values: CDR1 SQVTM, CDR2 ANQGSEA.

The chain couples TRBV13 to TRBJ2-3, with 12 bases lining up with TRBD1. The length of the CDR3 is 14 residues. V lost 6 bases to trimming and J lost 4 bases; unmatched junction nucleotides: 2. CDR1 and CDR2 from the germline V gene are PRHDT and FYEKMQ (reference sequence). As DNA, the CDR3 is TGTGCCAGCAGACGGGACAGGGGGCCAGATACGCAGTATTTT. Translation: CASRRDRGPDTQYF.

V is TRBV4-1 and J is TRBJ2-7; either TRBD1 or TRBD2 may supply D (5 bases each). Trimming stripped 2 bases from V and 5 bases from J, with 19 bases between. The CDR3 is made up of 16 amino acids. The germline gives CDR1 MGHRA, CDR2 YSYEKL. The CDR3 sequence is CASSQTPALRGDEQYF. The CDR3 DNA sequence: TGCGCCAGCAGCCAAACCCCCGCTCTCCGGGGCGACGAGCAGTACTTC.

The chain is built from TRBV10-2 and TRBJ1-3, with TRBD1 as a possible D gene (5 bases). The V gene lost 2 bases and the J gene lost 0 bases, with 5 bases spanning the gap. The CDR3 runs to 14 residues. Germline V gene sequence: CDR1 WSHSY, CDR2 SAAADI. CDR3 loop: CASSEQGSGNTIYF. The CDR3 DNA sequence: TGCGCCAGCAGTGAGCAGGGCTCTGGAAACACCATATATTTT.

This rearrangement joins TRBV13 to TRBJ2-3, with TRBD2 matching 8 bases. This CDR3 region has 15 residues. Germline V gene data show CDR1 as PRHDT and CDR2 as FYEKMQ (reference sequence). The V segment lost 5 bases and the J segment 5 bases; nucleotides outside the gene matches: 9. Here the CDR3 reads CASSPLLAGGDTQYF. Here the CDR3 DNA reads TGTGCCAGCAGCCCACTTTTGGCGGGAGGAGATACGCAGTATTTT.

This clonotype was recorded a few times. The genes are TRBV2 and TRBJ2-3, with D possibly TRBD1 on 6 matching bases. This CDR3 comprises 13 residues. The V end was cut by 10 bases, the J end by 1 base, with 12 bases between. Germline assignment: CDR1 SNHLY and CDR2 FYNNEI. CDR3 DNA: TGTGCCACCAAAGGGGGTGGCACAGATACGCAGTATTTT. It is translated as CATKGGGTDTQYF.

The rearrangement joins TRBV10-3 to TRBJ2-1; 7 nucleotides agree with TRBD2. Germline CDR1 is ENHRY and CDR2 is SYGVKD. This CDR3 is 13 amino acids long. The ends lost 8 bases at V and 4 bases at J; junction bases unmatched: 5. The CDR3 nucleotides are TGTGCCATCTCGGGAGGACTTTACAATGAGCAGTTCTTC. It specifies CAISGGLYNEQFF.

The gene calls are TRBV12-3 or TRBV12-4 and TRBJ2-7; D is perhaps TRBD2 (5 bases). The CDR3 loop spans 14 amino acids. V was cut by 5 bases and J by 3 bases, with 14 bases left in between. The CDR3 protein is CASSLEVAGYEQYF. Written as DNA, the CDR3 is TGTGCCAGCAGTCTAGAGGTCGCGGGCTACGAGCAGTACTTC.

This clonotype was detected only a few times. The chain recombines TRBV12-3 or TRBV12-4 with TRBJ2-7; 7 bases match TRBD2. The ends lost 1 base at V and 6 bases at J; junction bases unmatched: 6. The CDR3 is made up of 14 amino acids. The CDR3 DNA reads TGTGCCAGCAGTTTAGAGGCGGGAGTAAGCGAGCAGTACTTC. Translation: CASSLEAGVSEQYF.